This is a list of T cell receptor beta chains from one sample in a study of CD8 T cells in ankylosing spondylitis. Via MiXCR, TCRdb re-called the 5' RACE reads, giving one row per CDR3 protein. The sample yields roughly 97,000 distinct CDR3 sequences, about 7.7% seen once. Sequencing was carried out using blood, either unsorted or a sorted T cell fraction (not recorded which). Receptor source: a male donor with ankylosing spondylitis or in good health (not recorded which). Each CDR3 is given with its conserved first and last residue. Each record gives: D gene, V gene, clone size, J gene, CDR3 protein, CDR3 DNA. D genes are given only for firm matches. Rows may omit the clone size; those that give it use once, few, many or a size class.

TRBD1	TRBV19	few	TRBJ2-7	CASSPGQGRSYEQYF	TGTGCCAGTAGCCCGGGACAGGGCCGTTCCTACGAGCAGTACTTC
TRBD2	TRBV10-3	many	TRBJ2-1	CAIRSGTSGSDEQFF	TGTGCCATCAGGTCAGGGACTAGCGGGAGTGATGAGCAGTTCTTC
TRBD2	TRBV29-1	many	TRBJ2-7	CSPGIAGDPYEQYF	TGCAGCCCGGGGATAGCGGGAGACCCCTACGAGCAGTACTTC
TRBD2	TRBV7-2	many	TRBJ2-7	CASRERTSRPSYEQYF	TGTGCCAGCAGGGAAAGGACTAGCCGACCCTCCTACGAGCAGTACTTC
-	TRBV19	-	TRBJ2-1	CASSIAMGGQYNEQFF	TGTGCCAGTAGTATAGCAATGGGGGGCCAGTACAATGAGCAGTTCTTC
TRBD1	TRBV5-1	many	TRBJ1-6	CASSSDREDSPLHF	TGCGCCAGCAGCTCCGACAGGGAGGATTCACCCCTCCACTTT
TRBD1	TRBV14	-	TRBJ2-7	CASSPYRTGSAFEQYF	TGTGCCAGCAGCCCCTACCGGACAGGATCGGCCTTCGAGCAGTACTTC
-	TRBV18	many	TRBJ2-1	CASSILTLTMDNEQFF	TGTGCCAGCTCAATTCTGACCCTGACAATGGACAATGAGCAGTTCTTC
-	TRBV20-1	many	TRBJ2-1	CSARVAREQFF	TGCAGTGCTAGAGTAGCTAGGGAGCAGTTCTTC
-	TRBV11-3	many	TRBJ2-7	CASSPRFPSYEQYF	TGTGCCAGCAGCCCCCGGTTTCCCAGCTACGAGCAGTACTTC
TRBD1	TRBV20-1	many	TRBJ2-7	CSATGGWYEQYF	TGCAGTGCGACAGGGGGCTGGTACGAGCAGTACTTC
TRBD1	TRBV12-3/TRBV12-4	many	TRBJ2-3	CASSLRHDRGHTDTQYF	TGTGCCAGCAGTTTACGGCATGACAGGGGGCACACAGATACGCAGTATTTT
-	TRBV20-1	many	TRBJ1-5	CSARDGTSNQPQHF	TGCAGTGCCCGGGACGGGACTAGCAATCAGCCCCAGCATTTT
-	TRBV20-1	many	TRBJ1-3	CSARSPGNTIYF	TGCAGTGCTAGATCACCCGGAAACACCATATATTTT
-	TRBV6-6	few	TRBJ2-2	CASSAGELFF	TGTGCCAGCAGTGCCGGGGAGCTGTTTTTT
TRBD2	TRBV9	many	TRBJ2-7	CASSVDIGGSGSFYEQYF	TGTGCCAGCAGCGTAGACATAGGTGGGAGCGGGAGTTTCTACGAGCAGTACTTC
-	TRBV12-3/TRBV12-4	many	TRBJ2-3	CASSLESVVTDTQYF	TGTGCCAGCAGTTTAGAGAGCGTGGTCACAGATACGCAGTATTTT
-	TRBV5-1	many	TRBJ2-7	CASRGSTPYEQYF	TGCGCCAGCCGCGGCAGCACCCCCTACGAGCAGTACTTC
-	TRBV4-2	many	TRBJ1-3	CASRSARISGGNTIYF	TGTGCCAGCAGATCAGCAAGAATTAGTGGTGGAAACACCATATATTTT
-	TRBV5-1	few	TRBJ2-7	CASSLEMGSYEQYF	TGCGCCAGCAGCTTGGAGATGGGCTCCTACGAGCAGTACTTC